This T cell receptor (beta chain) was recovered during a study of blood T cell repertoires in COVID-19. The wider study: Spain, Italy and the United States supplied samples that represented acute and convalescent COVID-19.

Libraries were prepared by immunoSEQ multiplex PCR; TCRdb keeps only in-frame clonotypes and omits some of them. This sample carries approximately 250,000 clones, about 87% of them seen once, and the ten largest clones take about 1.2%. Germline-derived CDR1 and CDR2 are LNHDA and SQIVND (reference sequence). The CDR3 runs to 15 residues. The V end lost 7 bases, the J end lost 5 bases, and 20 bases lay between the germline ends. The chain links TRBV19 to TRBJ1-2, with D maybe TRBD1 (5 bases). Input material: PBMCs or T cells enriched from blood (not recorded which). The receptor was derived from a woman in her 40s with acute COVID-19. CDR3 sequence: CASTQAGTGAYGYTF. CDR3 sequence (DNA): TGTGCCAGTACGCAGGCCGGGACGGGAGCTTATGGCTACACCTTC.